This T cell receptor beta chain was sequenced for a study of shared clonotypes between healthy human individuals (TCRdb year 2020). Background for the entire study: A couple of women and three men aged 18 to 49 years were included in the cohort. For each donor, CD4 naive and CD4 memory were each run on three plates, CD8 naive on two plates, and CD8 memory on one plate. To estimate repertoire size and how much clonotype sharing occurs between individuals, the study deeply sequenced the blood TCR repertoires of roughly 5 healthy adults. Libraries were prepared and TCR repertoires were sequenced by different laboratories using diverse techniques, in order to increase sequencing depth and limit assay-specific biases. Per donor, leukapheresis produced somewhere between about 0.9 and 9.5 billion PBMCs.

The CDR3 has 13 amino acids, counting the end cysteine and phenylalanine. Left in the record is the CDR3 DNA by itself, 39 bases read in frame from the first base. Trimming removed 2 bases from V and 5 bases from J, leaving 11 bases between the germline ends. Via the germline V gene, CDR1 is SGHRS and CDR2 YFSETQ. On the study overall, not on this receptor specifically: Rarefaction of sorted-subset datasets indicated incomplete sequencing despite the large sequencing depth. Naive subsets generally had larger estimated clonotype richness than memory subsets. The genetic and exposure-history diversity represented was limited by the small number of donors. Sampling was limited to blood, and TCR repertoires in tissue likely differ from TCR repertoires in blood. Across a handful of donors, approximately 4.9% of naive CD4, roughly 3.3% of naive CD8, 2% to 2.5% of memory CD4, and about 0.4% of memory CD8 clonotypes were shared. Pairwise subsampling led to the expectation that sequencing depth would affect the degree of clonotype sharing among donors. Compared with non-shared clonotypes, clonotypes shared by all four sorted-subset donors had higher generation probabilities.

Turning to this clone: The specificity of this receptor is unknown. The record has no base qualities; no much larger clone is one base away.

TCR CDR3 regions were amplified from genomic DNA by multiplex PCR using the deep immunoSEQ assay. For each cell subset, the extracted genomic DNA was distributed evenly across all wells of several immunoSEQ 96-well plates, and each plate served as one replicate. For sorted subsets, about 200 ng genomic DNA, equal to 25,000 to 35,000 T cell genomes, was loaded into each replicate PCR. Purified libraries were measured with a Qubit 3.0 fluorometer, size-checked on a Bioanalyzer 2100, and measured again with the KAPA Library Quantification kit. A separate single-read 150-cycle Illumina NextSeq 550 flow cell was used to sequence each immunoSEQ 96-well plate. In the authors' own workflow: Because the immunoSEQ output held only junctional sequences and lacked quality scores, the filtering could not match the filtering applied to full-length reads. To assign V/J genes and CDR3, sequences were annotated against IMGT germline references using PyIR, a Python wrapper for IgBLAST v1.9. Any read was removed if the V/J assignment was weak (E-value above 1e-6), the CDR3 was missing, or the read contained stop codons, out-of-frame junctions, or ambiguous translated residues. V3J clonotypes were defined by identical inferred V gene, J gene, and CDR3 amino acid sequence. The percentage overlap between two repertoires was calculated by dividing the number of shared unique clonotypes by the size of the smaller repertoire. RTK rarefaction, the Chao1 estimator, and Recon v2.1 estimates of unobserved clonotypes were used to assess repertoire richness. Generation probabilities for all TCRbeta clonotypes obtained by the gDNA method from four donors were computed using OLGA. The source is immuneACCESS, and TCRdb retained only in-frame sequences with V and J called. Part of the clones is not carried over; for the studies checked, unresolved V genes explain less than half of this, and the remainder is unexplained. The DNA was the basis for D and trimming; V, J and clone size are from that table. This sample gives over 800,000 clones in total; 92% of them show up just once. The ten largest account for 24% of the sample.

CD8 naive samples consisted of CD45RO-negative cells that were positively selected for CCR7, yielding a CD45RA+CCR7+ population without TemRA cells. The donors were healthy, HIV-negative adults with no recently reported acute infections or vaccinations. Every donor was a Caucasian adult living in Nashville, Tennessee, USA. Blood was collected by leukapheresis, and PBMCs were isolated by Ficoll-Histopaque density gradient centrifugation and then cryopreserved in liquid nitrogen vapor phase. Analytical flow cytometry was used to check the purity and quantity of every magnetically sorted T cell population. Genomic DNA was isolated from each sorted fraction and quantified by UV absorbance on a Nanodrop 2000c.

The V and J segments used are TRBV5-1 and TRBJ2-7; 5 matching bases give a weak D call of TRBD2. Input material: naive CD8+ T cells sorted from blood. What the cell subset or site label conveys for this sample: CD45RA+CCR7+. The receptor's source is a young man in good health. The CDR3 sequence is CASSFATGNEQYF. The DNA sequence reads TGCGCCAGCAGCTTTGCGACCGGGAACGAGCAGTACTTC.